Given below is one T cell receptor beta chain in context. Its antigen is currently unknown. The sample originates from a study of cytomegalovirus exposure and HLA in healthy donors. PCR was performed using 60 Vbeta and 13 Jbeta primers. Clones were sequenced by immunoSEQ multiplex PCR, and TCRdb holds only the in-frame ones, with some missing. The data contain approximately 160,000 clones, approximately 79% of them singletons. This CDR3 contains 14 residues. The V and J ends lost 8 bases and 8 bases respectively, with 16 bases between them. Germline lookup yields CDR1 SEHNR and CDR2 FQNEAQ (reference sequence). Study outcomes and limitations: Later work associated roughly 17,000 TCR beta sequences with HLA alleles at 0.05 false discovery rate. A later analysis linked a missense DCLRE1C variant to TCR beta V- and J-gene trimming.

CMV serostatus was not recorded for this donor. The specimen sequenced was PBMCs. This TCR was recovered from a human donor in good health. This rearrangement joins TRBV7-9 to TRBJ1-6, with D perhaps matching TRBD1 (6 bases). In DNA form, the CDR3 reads TGTGCCAGCGGGTACGGACAGTCCTATTCACCCCTCCACTTT. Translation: CASGYGQSYSPLHF.